This T cell receptor (beta chain) was captured in a study of cytomegalovirus exposure and HLA in healthy donors. Findings and limits, study-wide: Rare TCR sequences predominated, though certain public TCRs were found in many donors. The availability of immune exposure information extended only to CMV serostatus. A classifier reportedly called cytomegalovirus status with high sensitivity and specificity. Across donors, presence/absence analyses took sequencing depth to be roughly uniform.

PCR amplification relied on 60 Vbeta primers (plus 13 Jbeta primers). Here immunoSEQ multiplex PCR was the method, and the copy in TCRdb shows in-frame clones only, minus some. The sample gives approximately 130,000 clones, roughly three quarters of which show up once; roughly 3.1% is in the top ten. Details on this clone: What it binds is unknown.

The sample taken for sequencing was PBMCs. The sequence was obtained from a young man in good health and CMV-seronegative.

The CDR3 loop reads CASSSLDSNEQFF. As DNA, the CDR3 is TGTGCCAGCAGTTCCCTGGACAGCAATGAGCAGTTCTTC. The genes are TRBV27 and TRBJ2-1; tentative D call: TRBD1 (6 bases). The V gene's germline CDR1 is MNHEY and CDR2 SMNVEV (reference sequence). Between the trimmed V and J ends, which lost 4 bases and 6 bases, there was a span of 10 bases. This CDR3 spans 13 amino acids.